The 26 T cell receptor beta chains below all came from one sample that was sequenced in a study of CD8 T cells in Susac syndrome. The authors reverse transcribed 0.5 to 1 ug RNA with random hexamers. TCRdb processed the immunoSEQ multiplex PCR reads anew with MiXCR; each CDR3 protein has one entry. The sample includes some 190,000 distinct CDR3 sequences, approximately 94% of them seen just once. Sequences were obtained from CD4+ T cells from PBMCs. The receptor set was obtained from a human donor with Susac syndrome.

The genes are TRBV5-5 and TRBJ2-5; 7 bases fit TRBD1. The CDR3 totals 15 residues. Trimming took 2 bases from V and 2 from J; bases not matched to a gene: 6. CDR1 and CDR2 (germline): SGHKS, YYEKEE (reference sequence). CDR3 coding DNA: TGTGCCAGCAGCTTAACCCCGGGACAGCAAGAGACCCAGTACTTC. It translates to CASSLTPGQQETQYF.

This chain connects TRBV15 to TRBJ1-2; D is possibly TRBD1 (6 bases). The germline gives CDR1 LNHNV, CDR2 YYDKDF (reference sequence). The ends were cut back, 1 base at V and 6 bases at J, with 9 bases in the middle. The CDR3 has 13 residues. CDR3 nucleotides: TGTGCCACCAGCAGAGCGGGGGCGGATGGCTACACCTTC. Translating it yields CATSRAGADGYTF. Full variable domain (rest looked up from reference TRBV15 and TRBJ1-2): DAMVIQNPRYQVTQFGKPVTLSCSQTLNHNVMYWYQQKSSQAPKLLFHYYDKDFNNEADTPDNFQSRRPNTSFCFLDIRSPGLGDTAMYLCATSRAGADGYTFGSGTRLTVV.

V gene TRBV14 combines with J gene TRBJ2-5; 8 nucleotides align to TRBD2. Per germline, CDR1 SGHDN and CDR2 FVKESK. V lost 3 bases, J lost 2 bases, and 11 bases stayed unmatched. There are 17 residues in the CDR3. The CDR3 DNA follows: TGTGCCAGCAGCCAGGCGCGGGGGGCCCTACTTCAAGAGACCCAGTACTTC. It encodes CASSQARGALLQETQYF.

The chain carries TRBV28 and TRBJ1-6; D gene unclear. Germline values: CDR1 MDHEN, CDR2 SYDVKM. Trimming stripped 5 bases from V and 2 bases from J, with 10 bases between. The CDR3 covers 15 residues. CDR3 amino acids: CASSLRSPYNSPLHF. The CDR3 DNA follows: TGTGCCAGCAGTCTCAGGTCGCCCTATAATTCACCCCTCCACTTT.

The V and J genes are TRBV7-2 and TRBJ1-4; perhaps TRBD1 as D (5 bases). This CDR3 spans 13 amino acids. V was pared by 5 bases and J by 7 bases, with 11 bases between. Germline V gene sequence: CDR1 SGHTA, CDR2 FQGNSA. CDR3 nucleotide sequence: TGTGCCAGCAGCCTCGGGGGGAGTGAAAAACTGTTTTTT. This gives the protein CASSLGGSEKLFF.

The chain recombines TRBV7-3 with TRBJ2-5, with 7 nucleotides matching TRBD1. The CDR3 extends over 15 amino acids. V lost 5 bases to trimming and J lost 3 bases; unmatched junction nucleotides: 9. Germline V gene sequence: CDR1 SGHTA, CDR2 FQGTGA. Here the CDR3 DNA reads TGTGCCAGCAGCCAACGGGCAGGGGGAAAAGAGACCCAGTACTTC. Translation: CASSQRAGGKETQYF.

The chain is built from TRBV30 and TRBJ2-1, with a possible D match to TRBD1 (5 bases). The V gene's germline CDR1 is GTSNPN and CDR2 SVGIG (reference sequence). The CDR3 has 14 residues. V was trimmed by 5 bases and J by 2 bases, leaving 13 bases between them. CDR3 coding DNA: TGTGCCTGGGTTGGAAGCAGGGCCTACAATGAGCAGTTCTTC. Its protein product is CAWVGSRAYNEQFF.

The rearrangement uses TRBV9 and TRBJ1-2; D is undetermined. Germline V CDR1 and CDR2: SGDLS, YYNGEE. This CDR3 region has 15 residues. Trimming removed 0 bases at V and 0 bases at J, with 9 bases between. The CDR3 loop is CASSVGSPSNYGYTF. DNA for the CDR3: TGTGCCAGCAGCGTAGGGTCCCCTTCTAACTATGGCTACACCTTC.

This chain joins TRBV11-1 and TRBJ2-7; D possibly uses TRBD1 or TRBD2 (5 bases each). V was shortened by 3 bases and J by 5 bases, with 11 bases between the two germline ends. This CDR3 comprises 13 residues. Germline V CDR1 and CDR2: SGHAT, FQDESV (reference sequence). CDR3: CASSLGREHEQYF. The CDR3 bases are TGTGCCAGCAGCTTGGGACGGGAACACGAGCAGTACTTC.

V gene TRBV12-3 or TRBV12-4 combines with J gene TRBJ1-3, with D possibly TRBD1 on 5 matching bases. V was clipped by 5 bases and J by 0 bases, with 8 bases between them. This CDR3 spans 14 amino acids. Written as DNA, the CDR3 is TGTGCCAGCAGTATAAGGGGCTCTGGAAACACCATATATTTT. It specifies CASSIRGSGNTIYF.

The rearrangement uses TRBV7-3 and TRBJ2-5; possibly TRBD2 for D (7 bases). Trimming took off 5 bases at V and 5 bases at J, with 18 bases between the two ends. The CDR3 is 15 amino acids. CDR1 is SGHTA, CDR2 FQGTGA, per germline. CDR3 amino acids: CASSPSGGAKETQYF. In DNA form, the CDR3 reads TGTGCCAGCAGCCCATCTGGGGGGGCCAAGGAGACCCAGTACTTC.

V is TRBV6-6 and J is TRBJ2-7; either TRBD1 or TRBD2 may fit D (5 bases each). In germline, CDR1 is MNHNY, CDR2 SVGAGI (reference sequence). This CDR3 is built from 15 residues. With 2 bases removed from V and 5 bases from J, the gap between germline ends came to 16 bases. The CDR3 loop reads CASSYRQGRGHEQYF. For the CDR3, the DNA is TGTGCCAGCAGTTACAGGCAGGGAAGGGGACACGAGCAGTACTTC.

The V call is TRBV20-1, the J call TRBJ1-6; TRBD1 agrees at 7 bases. The trim removed 6 bases at V and 5 bases at J, leaving 7 bases unmatched. CDR1 is DFQATT and CDR2 is SNEGSKA in the germline V gene (reference sequence). CDR3 size: 14 residues. The CDR3 nucleotides are TGCAGTGCCTCCTTTGGGACAGATAATTCACCCCTCCACTTT. This encodes CSASFGTDNSPLHF.

The chain joins TRBV18 to TRBJ2-5; no clear D gene. The germline CDR1 and CDR2 sequences are KGHSH and LQKENI. V gave up 6 bases and J gave up 1 base, with 9 bases separating them. The length of the CDR3 is 13 residues. The DNA of the CDR3 is TGTGCCAGCTCCCGGTCGGGCCAAGAGACCCAGTACTTC. It codes for CASSRSGQETQYF.

V is TRBV7-2 and J is TRBJ1-5; tentative D call: TRBD1 (6 bases). Per germline, CDR1 SGHTA and CDR2 FQGNSA. The V and J ends lost 0 bases and 12 bases respectively, with 9 bases between them. This CDR3 contains 12 residues. CDR3 nucleotides: TGTGCCAGCAGCTTAGCTCAGGGGTTCCAGCATTTT. This encodes CASSLAQGFQHF.

The rearrangement links TRBV29-1 to TRBJ2-5; D may be TRBD1 (6 bases). V was clipped by 3 bases and J by 2 bases, with 10 bases between them. The CDR3 contains 13 residues. Looked up from germline, CDR1 is SQVTM and CDR2 is ANQGSEA. For the CDR3, the DNA is TGCAGCGTTGAGATCGGACAGCAAGAGACCCAGTACTTC. Amino acid sequence: CSVEIGQQETQYF.

The J gene is TRBJ2-1, the V gene TRBV7-2; D gene uncertain. Trimming took off 3 bases at V and 12 bases at J, with 3 bases between the two ends. Germline V gene data show CDR1 as SGHTA and CDR2 as FQGNSA. CDR3 length: 9 residues. CDR3 DNA: TGTGCCAGCAGCTTGGGGCAGTTCTTC. It specifies CASSLGQFF.

The J gene is TRBJ2-2, the V gene TRBV7-2; tentative D call: TRBD2 (7 bases). Germline values: CDR1 SGHTA, CDR2 FQGNSA. Deletions cut 8 bases from V and 7 bases from J, with 17 bases between. This CDR3 has 14 amino acids. The CDR3 sequence: CASGVGGLGGELFF. CDR3 nucleotide sequence: TGTGCCAGCGGCGTCGGGGGGCTAGGCGGGGAGCTGTTTTTT. Complete variable domain (other parts from reference TRBV7-2 and TRBJ2-2): GAGVSQSPSNKVTEKGKDVELRCDPISGHTALYWYRQSLGQGLEFLIYFQGNSAPDKSGLPSDRFSAERTGGSVSTLTIQRTQQEDSAVYLCASGVGGLGGELFFGEGSRLTVL.

The V call is TRBV28, the J call TRBJ2-5, with 7 bases that match TRBD1. V gave up 1 base and J gave up 5 bases; unmatched junction bases: 4. Germline CDR1 is MDHEN and CDR2 is SYDVKM. The CDR3 contains 14 residues. DNA of the CDR3: TGTGCCAGCAGTTTATCCGACAGGGTGGAGACCCAGTACTTC. It encodes CASSLSDRVETQYF. Based on the CDR3 plus reference TRBV28 and TRBJ2-5, the full variable domain is DVKVTQSSRYLVKRTGEKVFLECVQDMDHENMFWYRQDPGLGLRLIYFSYDVKMKEKGDIPEGYSVSREKKERFSLILESASTNQTSMYLCASSLSDRVETQYFGPGTRLLVL.

This chain connects TRBV30 to TRBJ1-6; D remains unclear. V shed 0 bases and J shed 9 bases, with 12 bases lying between them. From germline, CDR1 is GTSNPN and CDR2 SVGIG (reference sequence). CDR3 length equals 14 residues. CDR3 sequence reads: CAWSVVVVSSPLHF. Written as DNA, the CDR3 is TGTGCCTGGAGTGTAGTGGTTGTAAGTTCACCCCTCCACTTT.

The chain couples TRBV27 to TRBJ1-2; 7 bases align to TRBD1. The ends lost 5 bases at V and 8 bases at J; junction bases unmatched: 20. The CDR3 is made up of 17 amino acids. The germline CDR1 and CDR2 sequences are MNHEY and SMNVEV (reference sequence). The chain's CDR3 is CASSHSPGQLDRGGYTF. CDR3 bases: TGTGCCAGCAGTCACTCACCGGGACAGCTCGACCGCGGGGGCTACACCTTC.

The chain recombines TRBV10-3 with TRBJ1-1; D is possibly TRBD1 (5 bases). CDR1 and CDR2 from the germline V gene are ENHRY and SYGVKD. Trimming left V 10 bases short and J 3 bases short, with 18 bases between. CDR3 size: 14 residues. As DNA, the CDR3 is TGTGCCACCGGGGCCGCTGGGGTCTACACTGAAGCTTTCTTT. Residues: CATGAAGVYTEAFF.

The V gene is TRBV6-5, the J gene TRBJ1-1, with D tentatively TRBD1 (5 bases). The CDR3 is made up of 14 amino acids. V gave up 0 bases and J gave up 0 bases, with 5 bases separating them. Germline V gene lookup returns CDR1 MNHEY and CDR2 SVGAGI. CDR3 coding DNA: TGTGCCAGCAGTTACTCAGGGGTGAACACTGAAGCTTTCTTT. This gives the protein CASSYSGVNTEAFF.

Regarding this clonotype: One junction end does not reproduce the germline sequence, and a read error may be involved. V is TRBV30 and J is TRBJ1-1; D ambiguous. Germline assignment: CDR1 GTSNPN and CDR2 SVGIG (reference sequence). This CDR3 has 14 residues. CDR3 loop: CAWNHRNVNTEAFF. As DNA, the CDR3 is TGTGCCTGGAACCACCGAAATGTGAACACTGAAGCCTTCTTT.

The rearrangement joins TRBV14 to TRBJ1-2; D not certain. Deletions cut 1 base from V and 4 bases from J, with 13 bases between. Looked up from germline, CDR1 is SGHDN and CDR2 is FVKESK. This CDR3 is 15 amino acids long. CDR3 coding DNA: TGTGCCAGCAGCCAAGTCGGGTCGTTAGTCTATGGCTACACCTTC. As protein: CASSQVGSLVYGYTF.

The V call is TRBV29-1, the J call TRBJ2-1; a weak D match, TRBD1 (5 bases). CDR1 and CDR2 (germline): SQVTM, ANQGSEA. The V and J ends lost 3 bases and 2 bases respectively, with 14 bases between them. CDR3 length: 15 residues. The CDR3 DNA is TGCAGCGTTGACCCCCCAGGGCAGACCTACAATGAGCAGTTCTTC. Residues: CSVDPPGQTYNEQFF.